Listed below are T cell receptor beta chains from one sample, sequenced in a study of vaccination and CD4 T cells after COVID-19. Their specific antigens are unknown. TCRdb redid the calling of the PCR reads with MiXCR, one entry per CDR3 protein. This sample carries under 15,000 distinct CDR3 sequences, approximately 69% of them seen once, and the ten largest clones take around 32%. The sequencing sample was made of CD4+ T cells from blood, cultured in vitro. These receptors originate from a human donor who had recovered from COVID-19. The CDR3 runs from the conserved cysteine through the conserved F or W. D genes are given only for firm matches. Clone size is not always given. Where it is, it says once, few, many or a class for expanded clones.

CASRSTGNTEAFF TGTGCCAGCCGGTCTACAGGGAACACTGAAGCTTTCTTT TRBV12-3/TRBV12-4 NA TRBJ1-1 NA
CSARGQKYEQYF TGCAGTGCTAGAGGACAGAAATACGAGCAGTACTTC TRBV20-1 once TRBJ2-7 NA
CASSVTGRDNQPQHF TGTGCCAGCAGCGTTACAGGGAGGGACAATCAGCCCCAGCATTTT TRBV28 NA TRBJ1-5 NA
CASNPGSPRTEAFF TGTGCCAGCAACCCCGGGTCCCCCCGGACTGAAGCTTTCTTT TRBV12-3/TRBV12-4 NA TRBJ1-1 NA
CASSLGGNTIYF TGTGCCAGCAGCTTAGGGGGAAACACCATATATTTT TRBV7-2 NA TRBJ1-3 NA
CASSLRLAGQYEQYF TGTGCCAGCAGTTTAAGGCTAGCGGGTCAATACGAGCAGTACTTC TRBV27 NA TRBJ2-7 TRBD2
CASSFGTDSNQPQHF TGTGCCAGCAGCTTCGGGACGGATAGCAATCAGCCCCAGCATTTT TRBV5-4 once TRBJ1-5 NA
CASSSSLLAGRGRRTDTQYF TGTGCCAGCAGCTCGTCCCTCCTAGCGGGTAGGGGGCGGAGGACAGATACGCAGTATTTT TRBV7-2 NA TRBJ2-3 NA
CASRGYEGRGYTF TGTGCCAGCAGGGGGTATGAGGGGCGAGGCTACACCTTC TRBV2 few TRBJ1-2 NA
CASSVGREGQPQHF TGTGCCAGCAGCGTAGGCAGGGAGGGCCAGCCCCAGCATTTT TRBV9 few TRBJ1-5 NA
CASSLAGTGNQPQHF TGTGCCAGCAGCTTGGCCGGGACAGGCAATCAGCCCCAGCATTTT TRBV7-2 NA TRBJ1-5 TRBD1
CASSITGTQNSDTQYF TGTGCCAGCAGCATCACCGGGACGCAGAATTCAGATACGCAGTATTTT TRBV27 NA TRBJ2-3 NA
CASSFKGTSGILGTDTQYF TGTGCCAGCAGCTTTAAGGGGACTAGCGGGATTCTGGGCACAGATACGCAGTATTTT TRBV7-9 NA TRBJ2-3 TRBD2
CASTPSTTGSYEQYF TGTGCCAGCACCCCCTCGACGACGGGTTCCTACGAGCAGTACTTC TRBV12-3/TRBV12-4 NA TRBJ2-7 NA
CASSFIMFGTGPTDTQYF TGTGCCAGCAGTTTCATAATGTTCGGGACGGGCCCCACAGATACGCAGTATTTT TRBV27 NA TRBJ2-3 NA
CASSQGGREQYF TGTGCCAGCAGCCAGGGGGGTCGCGAGCAGTACTTC TRBV11-2 NA TRBJ2-7 NA
CASSLGFGYTF TGTGCCAGCAGTTTGGGGTTTGGCTACACCTTC TRBV28 NA TRBJ1-2 NA
CASSRTSGPSQTQYF TGTGCCAGCAGCCGTACTAGCGGACCTAGTCAGACCCAGTACTTC TRBV6-1 NA TRBJ2-5 TRBD2
CASSARGQPQHF TGTGCCAGCAGCGCACGGGGTCAGCCCCAGCATTTT TRBV7-2 NA TRBJ1-5 NA
CSAHLGSSYNSPLHF TGCAGTGCACACCTGGGGAGCTCCTATAATTCACCCCTCCACTTT TRBV20-1 NA TRBJ1-6 NA
CASSLKTGADSPLHF TGTGCCAGCAGCTTAAAGACAGGGGCTGATTCACCCCTCCACTTT TRBV7-9 NA TRBJ1-6 TRBD1
CASSFGVTNPNSPLHF TGTGCCAGCAGCTTTGGGGTGACCAACCCAAATTCACCCCTCCACTTT TRBV5-4 NA TRBJ1-6 NA